This T cell receptor (beta chain) was documented in a study of blood T cells in healthy people across ages. Germline CDR1 SEHNR, CDR2 FQNEAQ (reference sequence). The CDR3 is 16 amino acids. Trimming cost V 7 bases and J 3 bases; bases outside gene matches: 13. Then a second PCR, running about 6 to 11 cycles, was carried out with a sample-barcoded 5' primer and a J-beta primer mix. TCRdb reprocessed the 5' RACE reads with MiXCR, giving one entry per CDR3 protein. The sample lists 1 million to 1.2 million distinct CDR3 sequences; roughly two fifths were seen once. The clonotype was recovered from a man in his late teens or twenties in good health. V usage is TRBV7-9 and J usage is TRBJ2-5; 8 nucleotides align to TRBD2. Material: blood. The CDR3 region is CASTLARSGGKETQYF. In DNA, the CDR3 is TGTGCCAGCACCCTAGCTCGAAGCGGGGGAAAAGAGACCCAGTACTTC.